This T cell receptor (beta chain) was sequenced during a study of OX40 agonist ivuxolimab in advanced cancers. Study overall: Dose-escalation patients were diagnosed with hepatocellular carcinoma, melanoma, renal cell cancer or head and neck cancer. Under the entry rules, prior anti-PD-1, anti-PD-L1 or anti-CTLA-4 therapy was allowed, and 40% had some. Overall study findings and caveats: Among the lowest peripheral clonal expansion occurred in 0.1-3.0 mg/kg partial responders.

Patients were ruled out by autoimmune disease history or systemic immunosuppression. Using immunoSEQ multiplex PCR, the repertoire was profiled, and TCRdb retains in-frame clones only, with some absent. The data contain about 71,000 clones, about 94% of them singletons. This clone was recorded once. No antigen is known for it. V lost 2 bases to trimming and J lost 4 bases; unmatched junction nucleotides: 3. Looked up from germline, CDR1 is SGHTA and CDR2 is FQGTGA. The CDR3 sequence is 15 residues long. The rearrangement links TRBV7-3 to TRBJ2-3, with TRBD2 matching over 10 bases. The material was CD4+ or CD8+ T cells sorted from blood, obtained in a trial of the OX40 agonist ivuxolimab. This receptor was taken from an adult with an advanced solid tumor such as melanoma, head and neck, liver or kidney cancer. CDR3 DNA sequence: TGTGCCAGCAGCTTATCCAGCGGGAGGGCAGATACGCAGTATTTT. Amino acids: CASSLSSGRADTQYF.